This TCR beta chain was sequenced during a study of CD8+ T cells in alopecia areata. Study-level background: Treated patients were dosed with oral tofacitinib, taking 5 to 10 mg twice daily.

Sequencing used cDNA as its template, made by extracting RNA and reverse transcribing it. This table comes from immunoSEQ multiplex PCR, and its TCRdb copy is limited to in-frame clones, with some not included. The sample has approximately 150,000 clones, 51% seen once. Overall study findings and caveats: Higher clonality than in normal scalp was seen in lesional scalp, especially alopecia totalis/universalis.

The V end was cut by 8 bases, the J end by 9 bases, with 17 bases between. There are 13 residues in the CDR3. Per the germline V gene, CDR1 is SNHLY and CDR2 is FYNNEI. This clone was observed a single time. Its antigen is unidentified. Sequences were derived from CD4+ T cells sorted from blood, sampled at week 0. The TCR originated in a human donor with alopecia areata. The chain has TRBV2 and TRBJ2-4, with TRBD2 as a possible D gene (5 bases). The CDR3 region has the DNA TGTGCCAGCGGACGGGGTCCTCGGGGCATTCAGTACTTC. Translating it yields CASGRGPRGIQYF.